These 17 T cell receptor beta chains were all obtained from the same sample, sequenced in a study of cytomegalovirus exposure and HLA in healthy donors. Primers: 60 Vbeta forward and 13 Jbeta reverse. Here immunoSEQ multiplex PCR was the method, and the copy in TCRdb shows in-frame clones only, minus some. The sample includes 60,000 to 70,000 clones, around 80% of them seen just once. The material sequenced was PBMCs. The receptors originated from a woman in her 30s in good health and CMV-seronegative.

The chain joins TRBV6-1 to TRBJ2-5; 7 bases map to TRBD2. J was trimmed by 5 bases and V by 2 bases; bases with no gene match: 8. Germline V gives CDR1 MNHNS, CDR2 SASEGT. The CDR3 spans 15 residues. The CDR3 sequence is CASSELAAAVETQYF. The CDR3 DNA sequence: TGTGCCAGCAGTGAACTAGCGGCTGCGGTCGAGACCCAGTACTTC.

CDR3 bases: TGTGCCAGCAGCTTAGCGGGGGCCCTCCCAGATACGCAGTATTTT. Its translation is CASSLAGALPDTQYF. V and J are TRBV7-8 and TRBJ2-3; D is perhaps TRBD1 (6 bases). This CDR3 is 15 amino acids long. The V gene's germline CDR1 is SGHVS and CDR2 FQNEAQ. V lost 0 bases, J lost 4 bases, and 11 bases lay in between.

This clone was seen more than once but under ten times. The rearrangement links TRBV28 to TRBJ1-5; 7 positions agree with TRBD1. Germline CDR1 is MDHEN and CDR2 is SYDVKM. This CDR3 has 15 amino acids. V lost 3 bases, J lost 3 bases, and 5 bases stayed unmatched. CDR3 loop: CASSFRTGNNQPQHF. The CDR3 bases are TGTGCCAGCAGTTTCCGGACAGGAAACAATCAGCCCCAGCATTTT.

This clone was counted once. The chain links TRBV7-7 to TRBJ2-7; TRBD2 agrees at 9 bases. The CDR3 has 15 residues. Germline trimming cut 1 base from V and 1 base from J; bases unmatched to any gene: 2. CDR1 and CDR2 from the germline V gene are SSHAT and FNYEAQ (reference sequence). CDR3 amino acids: CASSLELAGSYEQYF. For the CDR3, the DNA is TGTGCCAGCAGCTTAGAGCTAGCGGGGTCCTACGAGCAGTACTTC.

This chain joins TRBV29-1 and TRBJ2-4; 8 bases fit TRBD1. Trimming at V came to 5 bases and at J to 9 bases, leaving 21 bases not matched to a gene. CDR3 length: 17 amino acids. Germline V gives CDR1 SQVTM, CDR2 ANQGSEA. In nucleotides, the CDR3 is TGCAGCGTTACTGGACAGGGACGTGAGTTACCTCGGGGCATTCAGTACTTC. It codes for CSVTGQGRELPRGIQYF.

This chain joins TRBV11-2 and TRBJ2-3, with 12 positions matching TRBD1. Germline CDR1 is SGHAT and CDR2 is FQNNGV. Trimming removed 5 bases from V and 5 bases from J; junction bases left unmatched: 8. The CDR3 consists of 16 residues. The CDR3 DNA reads as TGTGCCAGCAGCCGATGGGACAGGGGGCAGGGAGATACGCAGTATTTT. Protein sequence: CASSRWDRGQGDTQYF.

This chain joins TRBV7-2 and TRBJ2-3; 7 positions agree with TRBD1. Losses at the gene ends were 2 bases for V and 1 base for J; bases not matched to a gene: 6. CDR3 length: 16 residues. The germline V gene encodes CDR1 SGHTA and CDR2 FQGNSA. For the CDR3, the DNA is TGTGCCAGCAGCTTAAGGCCCCAGGGGGGCACAGATACGCAGTATTTT. Protein sequence: CASSLRPQGGTDTQYF.

The chain couples TRBV10-3 to TRBJ1-2; 7 bases map to TRBD1. Germline V gives CDR1 ENHRY, CDR2 SYGVKD. This CDR3 is 13 amino acids long. V was pared by 2 bases and J by 5 bases, with 2 bases of the junction left unmatched. The CDR3 DNA is TGTGCCATCAGTGAGGACAGGGTTTATGGCTACACCTTC. This gives the protein CAISEDRVYGYTF.

The V gene is TRBV29-1, the J gene TRBJ2-2; D possibly corresponds to TRBD1 (5 bases). Germline V gene sequence: CDR1 SQVTM, CDR2 ANQGSEA. The CDR3 totals 15 residues. The V and J ends lost 2 bases and 2 bases respectively, with 12 bases between them. CDR3 sequence reads: CSVERQSTNTGELFF. In DNA, the CDR3 is TGCAGCGTTGAACGACAGAGTACTAACACCGGGGAGCTGTTTTTT.

This chain connects TRBV2 to TRBJ2-4; 12 bases map to TRBD2. J lost 6 bases, V lost 6 bases, and 6 bases had no gene match. The germline gives CDR1 SNHLY, CDR2 FYNNEI. The CDR3 is 15 residues long. The CDR3 DNA is TGTGCCAGCAGAGAGACTAGCGGGAGCAGAAACATTCAGTACTTC. Protein: CASRETSGSRNIQYF.

The chain carries TRBV9 and TRBJ2-1, with a tentative D call TRBD2 (5 bases). This CDR3 has 12 residues. From germline, CDR1 is SGDLS and CDR2 YYNGEE. Trimming left V 3 bases short and J 8 bases short, with 9 bases between. The CDR3 sequence: CASSATSDEQFF. In DNA, the CDR3 is TGTGCCAGCAGCGCAACTAGTGATGAGCAGTTCTTC. Variable domain in full (rest from reference TRBV9 and TRBJ2-1): DSGVTQTPKHLITATGQRVTLRCSPRSGDLSVYWYQQSLDQGLQFLIQYYNGEERAKGNILERFSAQQFPDLHSELNLSSLELGDSALYFCASSATSDEQFFGPGTRLTVL.

CDR3 loop: CAWSVQQGVYGYTF. CDR3 bases: TGTGCCTGGAGTGTACAACAGGGGGTCTATGGCTACACCTTC. The chain joins TRBV30 to TRBJ1-2; 8 bases agree with TRBD1. The CDR3 runs to 14 residues. Trimming removed 0 bases from V and 4 bases from J; junction bases left unmatched: 4. The germline V gene has CDR1 GTSNPN and CDR2 SVGIG (reference sequence).

The gene calls are TRBV30 and TRBJ2-7; the match to TRBD1 covers 10 bases. Germline CDR1 reads GTSNPN; CDR2 reads SVGIG (reference sequence). The J segment lost 2 bases and the V segment lost 4 bases, leaving 20 bases of the junction unmatched. This CDR3 has 19 amino acids. The CDR3 protein is CAWTKRGQGFLPKAYEQYF. CDR3 nucleotide sequence: TGTGCCTGGACAAAGAGGGGACAGGGGTTTCTTCCGAAGGCCTACGAGCAGTACTTC.

This chain links TRBV7-3 with TRBJ2-3; a possible D gene is TRBD2 (6 bases). The CDR3 has 12 amino acids. Trimming took off 5 bases at V and 5 bases at J, with 8 bases between the two ends. The germline V gene encodes CDR1 SGHTA and CDR2 FQGTGA. CDR3 in DNA: TGTGCCAGCAGCGCGGGACTAGATACGCAGTATTTT. The encoded protein is CASSAGLDTQYF.

In this sample, this clone turned up a few times. This chain uses TRBV2 with TRBJ2-1, with TRBD2 matching over 14 bases. V gave up 7 bases and J gave up 9 bases; unmatched junction bases: 11. Germline loops: CDR1 SNHLY, CDR2 FYNNEI. This CDR3 comprises 16 residues. The CDR3 bases are TGTGCCAGCAATCCACCGGGACTAGCGGGAGTAAGTGAGCAGTTCTTC. The encoded protein is CASNPPGLAGVSEQFF.

The rearrangement links TRBV15 to TRBJ1-4; no firm D call. The germline gives CDR1 LNHNV, CDR2 YYDKDF (reference sequence). The V gene lost 5 bases and the J gene lost 4 bases, with 8 bases spanning the gap. The CDR3 has 13 amino acids. In DNA, the CDR3 is TGTGCCACCAGCCTAGACGGTAATGAAAAACTGTTTTTT. It codes for CATSLDGNEKLFF.

The chain links TRBV5-4 to TRBJ1-2, with 7 bases matching TRBD1. The germline CDR1 and CDR2 sequences are SGHNT and YYREEE (reference sequence). The CDR3 loop spans 19 amino acids. J was trimmed by 2 bases and V by 4 bases; bases with no gene match: 20. CDR3 in amino acids: CASSLGQLYHPLTNYGYTF. The CDR3 DNA reads TGTGCCAGCAGCCTGGGACAGTTGTATCACCCATTGACGAACTATGGCTACACCTTC.